This record covers a single T cell receptor (beta chain). This entry comes from a study of radiation and T cells in renal cell carcinoma. Clones were read by immunoSEQ multiplex PCR, and TCRdb kept only the in-frame ones, dropping some. The sample contains around 100,000 clones, 84% of which appear only once. Stated time point: blood 4 weeks post-SBRT, at nephrectomy. Noted treatment: 15 Gy SBRT to primary tumor, nephrectomy 4 weeks later. The CDR3 is 14 amino acids. The germline V gene encodes CDR1 MDHEN and CDR2 SYDVKM. The V end was cut by 5 bases, the J end by 0 bases, with 7 bases between. This sequence joins TRBV28 and TRBJ1-4; D is uncertain. The sequence was collected from a man aged 60-69 years with renal cell carcinoma. Material: blood, obtained from a patient whose treatment included radiotherapy and nephrectomy. For the CDR3, the DNA is TGTGCCAGCAGTCCAGCAGCAACTAATGAAAAACTGTTTTTT. As protein: CASSPAATNEKLFF.